This T cell receptor (beta chain) is from a study of regulatory T cells in long-lasting Graves disease (dated by TCRdb to 2020 to 2022). A note on the overall study: Persistent Graves' disease was defined as persistently positive TSH receptor autoantibodies together with antithyroid drug treatment for over 5 years. This study used TCR sequencing and RNA sequencing of peripheral blood to compare persistent Graves' disease patients against newly diagnosed Graves' disease patients. The study was registered as a clinical trial and conducted in China. TCR sequencing covered some 13 persistent and approximately 20 newly diagnosed Graves' disease patients, 33 samples in total. On average, persistent Graves' disease patients in the clinical cohort had been on antithyroid drugs for about 10.3 years.

The method behind the library was multiplex PCR. Sequencing instrument: Illumina HiSeq 4000. TCR beta libraries were built with iRepertoire HTBI primers and Arm-PCR amplification of CDR3 regions. PCR products were gel purified before sequencing. Processing in the source paper ran as follows. Across samples, 60 to 70 TRBV and over 11 TRBJ segments were identified and used for gene usage analysis of CDR3 amino acid clonotypes. COPE and FqMerger were used to merge the filtered high-quality paired reads into contigs. BLAST was used to align contigs to the IMGT TRBV, TRBD and TRBJ reference genes, and CDR3 was defined following IMGT. Any clonotype with a frequency above 0.1% was classified as a highly expanded clone. Shannon entropy served as the measure of repertoire diversity, while the Gini coefficient captured V-J evenness. Clonotypes shared by more than one individual were considered public. The raw public reads went through TCRdb reprocessing: fastp at Q25, MiXCR clone calling, in-frame beta chains kept. CDR3 protein duplicates are merged, each entry listing the most common genes and DNA. The V and J calls and clone size come from TCRdb's table, not from the authors' own analysis. Across this sample there are fewer than 400,000 distinct CDR3 sequences, with 20% to 25% seen only once. 20% of the sample belongs to the ten largest clones.

This clonotype has ten or more counts. Its antigen is still unknown. Within one base of it there is no much larger clone, and no base qualities were kept. This specimen's time point label, per the study, means: persistent/refractory GD, antithyroid drugs over 5 years with positive TRAb. For both TCR sequencing and RNA sequencing, RNA was extracted from PBMCs using TRIzol. The diagnosis of Graves' disease followed American Thyroid Association guidelines. Recruitment of patients was carried out at an endocrinology department in Xi'an, China. Each patient gave 7.5 to 10 milliliters of peripheral blood, collected in an EDTA anticoagulant tube. Ficoll Paque Plus density gradient separation was used to isolate PBMCs, and no further T cell sorting was performed. An Agilent 2100 Bioanalyzer and agarose gel were used to check RNA quality, and a NanoDrop 2000 was used to measure RNA concentration. Overall results and qualifications from the work: The study examined only peripheral blood because the primary lesion, thyroid tissue, could not be accessed. Preferential use of TRBV28, TRBJ1-2 and TRBJ2-5 was observed in persistent disease, whereas TRBV20-1 and TRBJ2-1 were favored in newly diagnosed disease. Lower TCR Shannon entropy and fewer highly expanded clones were observed in persistent Graves' disease patients than in newly diagnosed patients, which suggested clonal expansion. Sequencing and analysis were restricted to the TCR beta chain. The authors noted that the small sample size was a limitation that may lower accuracy. A larger number of public clonotypes was shared among persistent patients (approximately 2,600) than among newly diagnosed patients (roughly 970).

A distance of 11 bases separates the germline ends of V and J, which lose 8 bases and 3 bases respectively. CDR1 SNHLY and CDR2 FYNNEI are derived from the germline V gene. The cysteine opens and the phenylalanine closes a CDR3 of 12 amino acids. Of the read, only the CDR3 DNA is kept; its 36 bases are in frame from base 1. The material sequenced was peripheral blood mononuclear cells (PBMCs), taken when the disease was refractory, from a patient treated with antithyroid drugs. The chain employs TRBV2 and TRBJ2-7; the D gene is not confidently resolved. The source is a female donor with Graves disease. The nucleotide sequence reads as follows: TGTGCCAGCTCTGGGTTAGGCTACGAGCAGTACTTC. It codes for CASSGLGYEQYF.